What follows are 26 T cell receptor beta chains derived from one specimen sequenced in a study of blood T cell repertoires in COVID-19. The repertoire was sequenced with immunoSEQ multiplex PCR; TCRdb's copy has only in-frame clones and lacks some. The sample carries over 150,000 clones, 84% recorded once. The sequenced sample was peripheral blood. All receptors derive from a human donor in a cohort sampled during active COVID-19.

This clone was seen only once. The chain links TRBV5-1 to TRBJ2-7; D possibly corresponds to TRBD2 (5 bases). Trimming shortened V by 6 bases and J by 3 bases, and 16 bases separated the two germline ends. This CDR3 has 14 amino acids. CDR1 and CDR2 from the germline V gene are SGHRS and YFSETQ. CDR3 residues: CASTARAGGYEQYF. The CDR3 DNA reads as TGCGCCAGCACCGCGCGGGCAGGCGGCTACGAGCAGTACTTC.

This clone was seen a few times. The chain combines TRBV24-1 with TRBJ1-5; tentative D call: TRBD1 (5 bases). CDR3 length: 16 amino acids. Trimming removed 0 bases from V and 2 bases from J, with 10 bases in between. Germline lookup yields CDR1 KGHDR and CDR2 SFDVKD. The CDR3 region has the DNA TGTGCCACCAGTGATTTGAGCAGGGAGGGCAATCAGCCCCAGCATTTT. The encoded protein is CATSDLSREGNQPQHF.

The CDR3 region has the DNA TGTGCCAGCAGTTACTTCCGCGAGGGCAATCAGCCCCAGCATTTT. Translated: CASSYFREGNQPQHF. The chain combines TRBV6-6 with TRBJ1-5; D is ambiguous. The CDR3 is made up of 15 amino acids. Trimming pared 1 base from V and 2 bases from J, leaving 9 bases between. Germline V lookup: CDR1 MNHNY, CDR2 SVGAGI (reference sequence).

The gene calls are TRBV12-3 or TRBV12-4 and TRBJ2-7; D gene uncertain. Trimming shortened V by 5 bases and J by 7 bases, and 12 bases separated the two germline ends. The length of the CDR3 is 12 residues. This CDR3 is CASSPPTREQYF. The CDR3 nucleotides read TGTGCCAGCAGTCCCCCTACGAGGGAGCAGTACTTC.

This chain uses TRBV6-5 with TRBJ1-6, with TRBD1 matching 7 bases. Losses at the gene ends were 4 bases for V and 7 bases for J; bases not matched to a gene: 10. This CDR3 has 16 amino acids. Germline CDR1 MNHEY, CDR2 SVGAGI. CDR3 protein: CASSSRARGWNSPLHF. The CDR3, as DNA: TGTGCCAGCAGTTCCAGAGCCAGGGGGTGGAATTCACCCCTCCACTTT.

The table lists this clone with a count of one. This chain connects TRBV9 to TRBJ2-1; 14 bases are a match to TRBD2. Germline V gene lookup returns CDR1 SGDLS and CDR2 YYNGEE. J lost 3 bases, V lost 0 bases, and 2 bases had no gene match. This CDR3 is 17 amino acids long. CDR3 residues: CASSVGLAGGNYNEQFF. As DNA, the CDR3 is TGTGCCAGCAGCGTAGGACTAGCGGGGGGGAACTACAATGAGCAGTTCTTC.

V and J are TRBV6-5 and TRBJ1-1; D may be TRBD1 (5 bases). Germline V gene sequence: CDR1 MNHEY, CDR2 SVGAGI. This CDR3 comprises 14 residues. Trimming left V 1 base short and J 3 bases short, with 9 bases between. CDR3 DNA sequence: TGTGCCAGCAGTTACTGGGGGAGGGACACTGAAGCTTTCTTT. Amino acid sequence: CASSYWGRDTEAFF.

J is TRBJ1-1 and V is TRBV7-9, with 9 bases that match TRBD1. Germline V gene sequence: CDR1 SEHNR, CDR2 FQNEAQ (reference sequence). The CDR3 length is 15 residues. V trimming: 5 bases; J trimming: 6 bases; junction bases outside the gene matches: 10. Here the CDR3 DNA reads TGTGCCAGCAGCCCACCACCGACAGGGGGAGCTGAAGCTTTCTTT. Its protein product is CASSPPPTGGAEAFF. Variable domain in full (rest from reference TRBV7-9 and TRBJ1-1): DTGVSQNPRHKITKRGQNVTFRCDPISEHNRLYWYRQTLGQGPEFLTYFQNEAQLEKSRLLSDRFSAERPKGSFSTLEIQRTEQGDSAMYLCASSPPPTGGAEAFFGQGTRLTVV.

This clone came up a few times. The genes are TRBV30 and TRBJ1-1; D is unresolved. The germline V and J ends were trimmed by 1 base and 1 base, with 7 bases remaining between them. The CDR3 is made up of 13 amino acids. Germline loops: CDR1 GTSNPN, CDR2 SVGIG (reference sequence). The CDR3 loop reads CAWSGYRNTEAFF. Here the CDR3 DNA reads TGTGCCTGGAGTGGATACAGGAACACTGAAGCTTTCTTT. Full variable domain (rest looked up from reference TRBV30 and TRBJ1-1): SQTIHQWPATLVQPVGSPLSLECTVEGTSNPNLYWYRQAAGRGLQLLFYSVGIGQISSEVPQNLSASRPQDRQFILSSKKLLLSDSGFYLCAWSGYRNTEAFFGQGTRLTVV.

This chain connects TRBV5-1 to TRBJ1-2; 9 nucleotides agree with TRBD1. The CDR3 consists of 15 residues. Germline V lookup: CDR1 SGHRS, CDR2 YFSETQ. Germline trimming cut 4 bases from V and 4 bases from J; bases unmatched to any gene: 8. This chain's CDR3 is CASSPGTGYFYGYTF. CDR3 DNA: TGCGCCAGCAGCCCCGGGACAGGGTATTTCTATGGCTACACCTTC.

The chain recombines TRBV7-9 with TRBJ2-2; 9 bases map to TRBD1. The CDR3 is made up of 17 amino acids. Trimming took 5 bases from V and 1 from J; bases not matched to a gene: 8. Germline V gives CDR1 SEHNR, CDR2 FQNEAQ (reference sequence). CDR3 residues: CASSHSPGQGNTGELFF. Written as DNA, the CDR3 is TGTGCCAGCAGCCATAGTCCGGGACAGGGGAACACCGGGGAGCTGTTTTTT.

As DNA, the CDR3 is TGTGCCAGCAGTGTTGACAGCATGAATGAAAAACTGTTTTTT. As protein: CASSVDSMNEKLFF. V and J are TRBV2 and TRBJ1-4; tentatively, D is TRBD1 (5 bases). This CDR3 region has 14 residues. V gave up 4 bases and J gave up 5 bases, with 11 bases separating them. Germline CDR1 reads SNHLY; CDR2 reads FYNNEI.

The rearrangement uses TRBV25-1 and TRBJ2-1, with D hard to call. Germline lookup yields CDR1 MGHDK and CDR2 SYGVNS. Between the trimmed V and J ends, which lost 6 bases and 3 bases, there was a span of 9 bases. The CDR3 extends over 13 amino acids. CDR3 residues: CASSPTYYNEQFF. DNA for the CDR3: TGTGCCAGCAGCCCCACTTACTACAATGAGCAGTTCTTC. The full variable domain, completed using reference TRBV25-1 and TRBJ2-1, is EADIYQTPRYLVIGTGKKITLECSQTMGHDKMYWYQQDPGMELHLIHYSYGVNSTEKGDLSSESTVSRIRTEHFPLTLESARPSHTSQYLCASSPTYYNEQFFGPGTRLTVL.

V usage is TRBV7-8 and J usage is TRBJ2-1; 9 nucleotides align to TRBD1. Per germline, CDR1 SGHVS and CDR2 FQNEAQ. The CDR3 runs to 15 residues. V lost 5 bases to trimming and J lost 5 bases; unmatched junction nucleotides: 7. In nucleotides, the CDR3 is TGTGCCAGCAGCCAAACAGGGGGCGGCAACAATGAGCAGTTCTTC. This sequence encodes CASSQTGGGNNEQFF.

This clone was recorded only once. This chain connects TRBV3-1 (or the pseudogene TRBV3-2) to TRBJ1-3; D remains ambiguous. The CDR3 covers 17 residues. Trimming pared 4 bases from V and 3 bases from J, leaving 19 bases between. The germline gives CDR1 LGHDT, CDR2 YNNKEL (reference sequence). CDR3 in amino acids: CASSLASGSWGGNTIYF. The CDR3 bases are TGTGCCAGCAGCCTCGCATCCGGGAGCTGGGGTGGAAACACCATATATTTT.

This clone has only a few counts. CDR3: CASSGGRGQRNTEAFF. DNA for the CDR3: TGCGCCAGCAGCGGCGGGAGGGGGCAGCGGAACACTGAAGCTTTCTTT. This sequence joins TRBV5-1 and TRBJ1-1; 7 nucleotides agree with TRBD1. The CDR3 covers 16 residues. The trim removed 4 bases at V and 1 base at J, leaving 10 bases unmatched. In germline, CDR1 is SGHRS, CDR2 YFSETQ.

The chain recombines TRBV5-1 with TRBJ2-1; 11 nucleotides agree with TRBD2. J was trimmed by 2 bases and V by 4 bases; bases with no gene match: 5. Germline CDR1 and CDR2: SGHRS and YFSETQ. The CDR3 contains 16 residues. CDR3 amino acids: CASSPSGGNTYNEQFF. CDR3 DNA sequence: TGCGCCAGCAGCCCTAGCGGGGGGAATACCTACAATGAGCAGTTCTTC. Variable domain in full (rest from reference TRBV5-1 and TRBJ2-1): KAGVTQTPRYLIKTRGQQVTLSCSPISGHRSVSWYQQTPGQGLQFLFEYFSETQRNKGNFPGRFSGRQFSNSRSEMNVSTLELGDSALYLCASSPSGGNTYNEQFFGPGTRLTVL.

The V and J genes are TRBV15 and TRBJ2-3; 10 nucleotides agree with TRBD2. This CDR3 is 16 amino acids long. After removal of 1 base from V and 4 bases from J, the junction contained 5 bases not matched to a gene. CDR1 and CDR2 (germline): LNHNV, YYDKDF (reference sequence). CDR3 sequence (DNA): TGTGCCACCAGCAGAGCTAGCGGGGGTATTTCAGATACGCAGTATTTT. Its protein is CATSRASGGISDTQYF. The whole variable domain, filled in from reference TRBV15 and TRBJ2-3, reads DAMVIQNPRYQVTQFGKPVTLSCSQTLNHNVMYWYQQKSSQAPKLLFHYYDKDFNNEADTPDNFQSRRPNTSFCFLDIRSPGLGDTAMYLCATSRASGGISDTQYFGPGTRLTVL.

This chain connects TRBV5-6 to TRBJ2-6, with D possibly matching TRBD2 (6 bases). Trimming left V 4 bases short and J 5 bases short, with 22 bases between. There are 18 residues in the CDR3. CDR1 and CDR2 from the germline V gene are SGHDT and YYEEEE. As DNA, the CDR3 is TGTGCCAGCAGCCCGGCGGGACTCGCATTCCCGTGGGCCAACGTCCTGACTTTC. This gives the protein CASSPAGLAFPWANVLTF.

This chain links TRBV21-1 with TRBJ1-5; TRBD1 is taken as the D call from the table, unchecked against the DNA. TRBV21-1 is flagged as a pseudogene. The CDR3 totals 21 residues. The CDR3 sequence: CASSKGGGPGTGKEGNQPQHF. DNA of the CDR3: TGTGCCAGCAGCAAAGGAGGGGGGCCGGGGACAGGGAAGGAGGGCAATCAGCCCCAGCATTTT.

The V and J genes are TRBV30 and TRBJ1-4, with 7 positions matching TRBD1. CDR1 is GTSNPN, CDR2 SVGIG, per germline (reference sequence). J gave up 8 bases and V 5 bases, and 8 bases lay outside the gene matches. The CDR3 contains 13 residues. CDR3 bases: TGTGCCTGGGCCTCAGGGGGATACGAAAAACTGTTTTTT. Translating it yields CAWASGGYEKLFF.

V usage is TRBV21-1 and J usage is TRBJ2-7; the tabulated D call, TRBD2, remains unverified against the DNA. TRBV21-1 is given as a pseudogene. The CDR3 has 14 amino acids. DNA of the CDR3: TGTGCCAGCAACCGGGACTCCCTCTCCTACGAGCAGTACTTC. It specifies CASNRDSLSYEQYF.

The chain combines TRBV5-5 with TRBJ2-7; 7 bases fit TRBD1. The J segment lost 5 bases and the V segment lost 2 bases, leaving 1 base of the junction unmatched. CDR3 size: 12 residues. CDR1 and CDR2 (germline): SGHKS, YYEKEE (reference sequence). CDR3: CASSFTGDEQYF. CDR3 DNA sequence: TGTGCCAGCAGCTTCACAGGGGACGAGCAGTACTTC.

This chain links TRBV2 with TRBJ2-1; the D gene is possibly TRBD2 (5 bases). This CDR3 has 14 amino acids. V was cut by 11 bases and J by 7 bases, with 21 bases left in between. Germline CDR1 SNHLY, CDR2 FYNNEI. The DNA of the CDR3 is TGTGCCGGAGGTTCAGAGAGGGTGTTAAATGAGCAGTTCTTC. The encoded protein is CAGGSERVLNEQFF.

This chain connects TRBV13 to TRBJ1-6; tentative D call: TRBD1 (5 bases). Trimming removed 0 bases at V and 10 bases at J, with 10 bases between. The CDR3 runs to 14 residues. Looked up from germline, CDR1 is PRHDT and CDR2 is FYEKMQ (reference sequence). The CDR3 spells CASSLGRGQSPLHF. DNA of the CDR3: TGTGCCAGCAGCTTAGGAAGGGGTCAATCACCCCTCCACTTT.

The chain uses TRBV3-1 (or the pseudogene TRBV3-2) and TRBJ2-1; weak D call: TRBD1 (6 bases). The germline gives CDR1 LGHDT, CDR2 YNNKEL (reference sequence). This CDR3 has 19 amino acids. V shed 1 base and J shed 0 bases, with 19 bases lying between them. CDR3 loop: CASSQVTGLDSNSYNEQFF. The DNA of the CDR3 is TGTGCCAGCAGCCAAGTAACAGGGTTGGACTCGAACTCCTACAATGAGCAGTTCTTC.